This T cell receptor beta chain originates from a study of T cell responses to AZD1222 COVID-19 vaccine. Study-level results: Among AZD1222 vaccinees, only five or six were seropositive at baseline. Nearly half of unique spike-specific TCRs reportedly avoided B.1.351 and B.1.1.7 mutated regions.

A note on this clone: Its antigen is undetermined.

Profiling relied on immunoSEQ multiplex PCR, and the TCRdb table lists in-frame clones only, not all of them. The sample lists 85,000 to 90,000 clones; around nine tenths were seen once. This receptor was identified in an adult in good health. Specimen: peripheral blood, collected on day 0 of AZD1222 vaccination.

The CDR3 loop is CASSQLQGVVEQFF. The CDR3, as DNA: TGTGCCAGCAGCCAACTACAGGGGGTCGTTGAGCAGTTCTTC. V is TRBV4-2 and J is TRBJ2-1, with 8 bases that match TRBD1. CDR1 is LGHNA, CDR2 YNFKEQ, per germline. V shed 2 bases, J shed 9 bases, and the junction held 6 bases outside the gene matches. CDR3 size: 14 residues.